A single sample gave rise to the 24 T cell receptor beta chains below, sequenced in a study of cytotoxic CD8 clonotypes in ibrutinib-treated CLL. Measured with immunoSEQ multiplex PCR; TCRdb has only the in-frame clones, and not every one. In the table there are just over 200,000 clones, 60% to 80% of which are singletons. The sample was PBMCs, taken after 12 months of ibrutinib treatment. The receptor set was obtained from a human donor with chronic lymphocytic leukemia.

This chain uses TRBV18 with TRBJ1-5, with D possibly being TRBD1 (6 bases). This CDR3 is built from 14 residues. The V gene's germline CDR1 is KGHSH and CDR2 LQKENI. V was cut by 4 bases and J by 6 bases, with 13 bases left in between. In DNA, the CDR3 is TGTGCCAGCTCACAGACAGGTTCACGTCAGCCCCAGCATTTT. Residues: CASSQTGSRQPQHF.

The chain employs TRBV5-1 and TRBJ2-7, with TRBD2 matching 12 bases. The junction had 6 bases not matched to a gene; V was cut back by 0 bases and J by 5 bases. The CDR3 totals 16 residues. Per germline, CDR1 SGHRS and CDR2 YFSETQ. In DNA, the CDR3 is TGCGCCAGCAGCTTGGAACCTAGCGGGGGGGTCCACGAGCAGTACTTC. Its translation is CASSLEPSGGVHEQYF.

The rearrangement links TRBV5-4 to TRBJ2-7; D call uncertain. From germline, CDR1 is SGHNT and CDR2 YYREEE (reference sequence). The length of the CDR3 is 12 residues. Trimming cost V 3 bases and J 0 bases, with 4 bases left between them. This chain's CDR3 is CASSSLSYEQYF. CDR3 nucleotide sequence: TGTGCCAGCAGCTCGCTCTCCTACGAGCAGTACTTC.

This clone was detected only once. The chain couples TRBV10-1 to TRBJ1-1; 7 nucleotides align to TRBD1. V shed 8 bases and J 1 base; nucleotides not matched to a gene: 7. The germline gives CDR1 WNHNN, CDR2 SYGVQD (reference sequence). The CDR3 is 14 amino acids. The CDR3 sequence is CASRDSSKNTEAFF. The CDR3 DNA follows: TGCGCCAGCCGGGACAGCTCGAAGAACACTGAAGCTTTCTTT.

The CDR3 bases are TGTGCCATCAGTGTACTAGCGGGGGGAGATACGCAGTATTTT. This encodes CAISVLAGGDTQYF. This chain connects TRBV10-3 to TRBJ2-3; TRBD2 matches at 12 bases. The CDR3 contains 14 residues. V lost 4 bases, J lost 5 bases, and 1 base stayed unmatched. The germline V gene encodes CDR1 ENHRY and CDR2 SYGVKD.

This clone was recorded only once. This chain connects TRBV5-1 to TRBJ2-7; maybe TRBD2 (10 bases). Germline V lookup: CDR1 SGHRS, CDR2 YFSETQ. The CDR3 totals 19 residues. The V gene lost 4 bases and the J gene lost 3 bases, with 29 bases spanning the gap. The CDR3 sequence is CASSRWASGRQGEFYEQYF. In DNA form, the CDR3 reads TGCGCCAGCAGCCGGTGGGCTAGCGGGAGACAGGGGGAGTTCTACGAGCAGTACTTC.

The table lists this clone with a few counts. The rearrangement links TRBV4-1 to TRBJ2-5; 7 bases are a match to TRBD1. V gave up 4 bases and J gave up 0 bases; unmatched junction bases: 8. CDR1 and CDR2 (germline): MGHRA, YSYEKL. The CDR3 totals 16 residues. The CDR3 loop is CASSPGQTGYQETQYF. The CDR3 DNA follows: TGCGCCAGCAGCCCCGGACAGACAGGGTACCAAGAGACCCAGTACTTC.

The chain combines TRBV19 with TRBJ1-1; D is ambiguous. The V and J ends lost 6 bases and 4 bases respectively, with 3 bases between them. Germline V gene data show CDR1 as LNHDA and CDR2 as SQIVND (reference sequence). This CDR3 comprises 10 residues. CDR3 bases: TGTGCCAGTAGGGGCACTGAAGCTTTCTTT. Translating it yields CASRGTEAFF.

This clone came up many times. The CDR3 is CASSFLNYGYTF. Written as DNA, the CDR3 is TGTGCCAGCAGCTTCCTTAACTATGGCTACACCTTC. This rearrangement joins TRBV9 to TRBJ1-2, with D unresolved. Between the trimmed V and J ends, which lost 4 bases and 1 base, there was a span of 5 bases. This CDR3 contains 12 residues. Germline loops: CDR1 SGDLS, CDR2 YYNGEE.

The chain carries TRBV5-1 and TRBJ1-2, with D possibly TRBD1 on 5 matching bases. There are 13 residues in the CDR3. CDR1 SGHRS and CDR2 YFSETQ come from the germline V gene. V was pared by 5 bases and J by 8 bases, with 16 bases between. This chain's CDR3 is CASSYDGGGGYTF. CDR3 sequence (DNA): TGCGCCAGCAGTTACGACGGGGGAGGCGGCTACACCTTC.

This rearrangement joins TRBV5-1 to TRBJ2-2; D remains ambiguous. The CDR3 is 14 residues long. From germline, CDR1 is SGHRS and CDR2 YFSETQ. Trimming shortened V by 2 bases and J by 6 bases, and 11 bases separated the two germline ends. The CDR3: CASSLGIRAGELFF. In nucleotides, the CDR3 is TGCGCCAGCAGCTTAGGCATAAGGGCCGGGGAGCTGTTTTTT.

This clone was seen once. The chain joins TRBV2 to TRBJ2-3; 10 bases align to TRBD1. V lost 6 bases, J lost 3 bases, and 9 bases stayed unmatched. CDR1 is SNHLY and CDR2 is FYNNEI in the germline V gene. This CDR3 has 16 amino acids. CDR3 sequence: CASRATGGGITDTQYF. DNA for the CDR3: TGTGCCAGCAGGGCGACAGGGGGCGGAATTACAGATACGCAGTATTTT.

The chain recombines TRBV2 with TRBJ2-1; 8 bases map to TRBD2. Germline CDR1 SNHLY, CDR2 FYNNEI. V lost 2 bases and J lost 5; bases outside the gene matches: 2. The CDR3 runs 14 residues. The CDR3 bases are TGTGCCAGCAGTGAAAGGCGGGGGGACAATGAGCAGTTCTTC. Amino acids: CASSERRGDNEQFF. The entire variable domain, with the rest obtained from reference TRBV2 and TRBJ2-1, is as follows: EPEVTQTPSHQVTQMGQEVILRCVPISNHLYFYWYRQILGQKVEFLVSFYNNEISEKSEIFDDQFSVERPDGSNFTLKIRSTKLEDSAMYFCASSERRGDNEQFFGPGTRLTVL.

This chain connects TRBV19 to TRBJ1-1, with a possible D match to TRBD1 (5 bases). Trimming stripped 7 bases from V and 5 bases from J, with 14 bases between. The CDR3 is 13 residues long. Germline CDR1 and CDR2: LNHDA and SQIVND (reference sequence). CDR3 coding DNA: TGTGCCAGTACCCTAGTGGGGCGAACTGAAGCTTTCTTT. This encodes CASTLVGRTEAFF.

As regards this clone: At one boundary the junction diverges from the germline segment, which might be a read error. This chain uses TRBV7-7 with TRBJ1-5; D is possibly TRBD1 (5 bases). The germline CDR1 and CDR2 sequences are SSHAT and FNYEAQ (reference sequence). CDR3 length equals 15 residues. CDR3 amino acids: CASSLSGAGNQPQHF. CDR3 DNA: TGTGCTAGCAGCTTGTCCGGGGCTGGCAATCAGCCCCAGCATTTT. The full variable domain, its missing parts supplied by reference TRBV7-7 and TRBJ1-5, is GAGVSQSPRYKVTKRGQDVTLRCDPISSHATLYWYQQALGQGPEFLTYFNYEAQPDKSGLPSDRFSAERPEGSISTLTIQRTEQRDSAMYRCASSLSGAGNQPQHFGDGTRLSIL.

This clone was observed a handful of times. The V gene is TRBV4-1, the J gene TRBJ2-2; TRBD1 is a possible D gene (5 bases). The CDR3 has 15 residues. Germline V gene data show CDR1 as MGHRA and CDR2 as YSYEKL. The V and J ends lost 1 base and 6 bases respectively, with 12 bases between them. CDR3 sequence (DNA): TGCGCCAGCAGCCAAGGGGCAGGGTTATCCGGGGAGCTGTTTTTT. Translating it yields CASSQGAGLSGELFF.

This chain links TRBV7-3 with TRBJ1-1; D is unresolved. Germline loops: CDR1 SGHTA, CDR2 FQGTGA. The CDR3 has 14 amino acids. V was cut by 5 bases and J by 2 bases, with 12 bases left in between. CDR3 region: CASSVNAFNTEAFF. CDR3 nucleotide sequence: TGTGCCAGCAGCGTCAACGCATTCAACACTGAAGCTTTCTTT. Filled out from reference TRBV7-3 and TRBJ1-1, the complete variable domain reads GAGVSQTPSNKVTEKGKYVELRCDPISGHTALYWYRQSLGQGPEFLIYFQGTGAADDSGLPNDRFFAVRPEGSVSTLKIQRTERGDSAVYLCASSVNAFNTEAFFGQGTRLTVV.

J is TRBJ2-7 and V is TRBV5-1, with a possible D match to TRBD1 (5 bases). V lost 0 bases to trimming and J lost 6 bases, with 16 bases between them. CDR1 is SGHRS, CDR2 YFSETQ, per germline. The CDR3 is 15 residues long. CDR3 in amino acids: CASSLDRAGLGEQYF. CDR3 nucleotide sequence: TGCGCCAGCAGCTTGGATCGGGCAGGGTTGGGCGAGCAGTACTTC.

In this sample, this clone turned up once. The rearrangement uses TRBV10-3 and TRBJ1-2; D is possibly TRBD1 (5 bases). Trimming took off 4 bases at V and 2 bases at J, with 11 bases between the two ends. Germline lookup yields CDR1 ENHRY and CDR2 SYGVKD. The length of the CDR3 is 14 residues. CDR3 in amino acids: CAISGNGDNYGYTF. Here the CDR3 DNA reads TGTGCCATCAGTGGGAATGGGGACAACTATGGCTACACCTTC.

The rearrangement uses TRBV7-9 and TRBJ1-4, with D tentatively TRBD1 (5 bases). This CDR3 contains 15 residues. Trimming cost V 1 base and J 5 bases, with 11 bases left between them. Germline V gene sequence: CDR1 SEHNR, CDR2 FQNEAQ (reference sequence). Here the CDR3 reads CASSLGEGRNEKLFF. In DNA, the CDR3 is TGTGCCAGCAGCTTAGGGGAGGGGAGAAATGAAAAACTGTTTTTT.

The sample holds one count of this clone. V is TRBV6-1 and J is TRBJ2-3; unclear D gene. The CDR3 runs 13 residues. Trimming shortened V by 2 bases and J by 7 bases, and 10 bases separated the two germline ends. Germline-derived CDR1 and CDR2 are MNHNS and SASEGT. CDR3 amino acids: CASSESGTYTQYF. The DNA for the CDR3 is TGTGCCAGCAGTGAATCGGGTACCTATACGCAGTATTTT.

The chain has TRBV19 and TRBJ2-3, with 10 bases matching TRBD2. The V and J ends lost 5 bases and 4 bases, in that order; junction bases with no gene match: 6. The germline V gene has CDR1 LNHDA and CDR2 SQIVND (reference sequence). The CDR3 sequence is 15 residues long. CDR3 protein: CASSVSGGAPDTQYF. CDR3 DNA: TGTGCCAGTAGTGTCAGCGGGGGGGCCCCAGATACGCAGTATTTT.

V gene TRBV5-4 combines with J gene TRBJ2-7; the match to TRBD2 covers 9 bases. This CDR3 is built from 15 residues. V gave up 4 bases and J gave up 1 base; unmatched junction bases: 6. Germline loops: CDR1 SGHNT, CDR2 YYREEE (reference sequence). The CDR3 DNA sequence: TGTGCCAGCAGCCCAGCGGGAGGAGTATCCTACGAGCAGTACTTC. Protein: CASSPAGGVSYEQYF. The whole variable domain, remainder taken from reference TRBV5-4 and TRBJ2-7, is ETGVTQSPTHLIKTRGQQVTLRCSSQSGHNTVSWYQQALGQGPQFIFQYYREEENGRGNFPPRFSGLQFPNYSSELNVNALELDDSALYLCASSPAGGVSYEQYFGPGTRLTVT.

Points on this clone: The junction does not match germline at one end; this may be a read error. In DNA form, the CDR3 reads TGTGCCAGCAGTTTGGACGGTTTGAACACTGAAGCTTTCTTT. Its protein is CASSLDGLNTEAFF. The chain employs TRBV5-4 and TRBJ1-1; no clear D gene. This CDR3 has 14 amino acids. CDR1 is SGHNT and CDR2 is YYREEE in the germline V gene (reference sequence). Full variable domain (rest looked up from reference TRBV5-4 and TRBJ1-1): ETGVTQSPTHLIKTRGQQVTLRCSSQSGHNTVSWYQQALGQGPQFIFQYYREEENGRGNFPPRFSGLQFPNYSSELNVNALELDDSALYLCASSLDGLNTEAFFGQGTRLTVV.